The rows below give T cell receptor beta chains drawn from one sample of a study of cytomegalovirus exposure and HLA in healthy donors. Here immunoSEQ multiplex PCR was the method, and the copy in TCRdb shows in-frame clones only, minus some. The ten top clones account for under 2%, within a sample of 100,000 to 150,000 clones. The sample taken for sequencing was PBMCs. Receptors originate from a woman aged 40-49 years in good health and CMV-seronegative. Each CDR3 is given with its conserved first and last residue. D genes are given only for firm matches.

J gene,D gene,V gene,CDR3 DNA,CDR3 protein
TRBJ2-3,TRBD2,TRBV11-3,TGTGCCAGCAGCCCTCCCGGGGGGATTGGGAGGACGCAGTATTTT,CASSPPGGIGRTQYF
TRBJ2-7,.,TRBV18,TGTGCCAGCGCCCAAGAGGCTTACGAGCAGTACTTC,CASAQEAYEQYF
TRBJ2-3,.,TRBV7-3,TGTGCCAGCAGCTTCGCCCGGGGAGATACGCAGTATTTT,CASSFARGDTQYF
TRBJ2-1,.,TRBV4-3,TGCGCCAGCAGCCAAGATATGCGTAATGAGCAGTTCTTC,CASSQDMRNEQFF
TRBJ2-3,.,TRBV2,TGTGCCAGCAGTACACAGGCGACCCAGGGTACGCAGTATTTT,CASSTQATQGTQYF
TRBJ1-1,.,TRBV11-3,TGTGCCAGCAGCTTCTCGAACACTGAAGCTTTCTTT,CASSFSNTEAFF
TRBJ1-2,TRBD1,TRBV4-3,TGCGCCAGCAGCCACCGACAGGGCTATGGCTACACCTTC,CASSHRQGYGYTF
TRBJ1-1,TRBD1,TRBV15,TGTGCCACCAGCAGAGATCTCGGGACAGGGACCACTGAAGCTTTCTTT,CATSRDLGTGTTEAFF
TRBJ1-5,.,TRBV5-8,TGTGCCAGCAGCCCCCGAGCGGAGACCAATCAGCCCCAGCATTTT,CASSPRAETNQPQHF
TRBJ1-2,TRBD1,TRBV6-5,TGTGCCAGCAGTTTGACAGGGAAGAGTAGCTACACCTTC,CASSLTGKSSYTF
TRBJ1-5,TRBD1,TRBV10-3,TGTGCCATCAGTGACCGGGACAGGGGGCAACAGCCCCAGCATTTT,CAISDRDRGQQPQHF
TRBJ2-1,TRBD1,TRBV4-3,TGCGCCAGCAGCGACAGGACAGGGACCTCCTACAATGAGCAGTTCTTC,CASSDRTGTSYNEQFF
TRBJ1-2,.,TRBV28,TGTGCCAGCCTAGGAATTGGAGGCTACACCTTC,CASLGIGGYTF
TRBJ2-3,.,TRBV21-1,.,CASSKKGWGQGTDTQYF
TRBJ2-2,.,TRBV28,TGTGCCAGCAGTTTTACAGAGATACCCGGGGAGCTGTTTTTT,CASSFTEIPGELFF
TRBJ1-5,TRBD1,TRBV27,TGTGCCAGCAGTGAGGGACAGGGGTTTCAGCCCCAGCATTTT,CASSEGQGFQPQHF
TRBJ1-1,.,TRBV27,TGTGCCAGCAGTTTATTGACAGGTCGGCCCAACACTGAAGCTTTCTTT,CASSLLTGRPNTEAFF
TRBJ2-3,TRBD2,TRBV9,TGTGCCAGCAGCCCTAGCGGGGGCCGGGGAGATACGCAGTATTTT,CASSPSGGRGDTQYF
TRBJ1-6,TRBD1,TRBV9,TGTGCCAGCACGCGGACAGGGAATAGTGGATCACCCCTCCACTTT,CASTRTGNSGSPLHF
TRBJ1-5,.,TRBV2,TGTGCCAGCAGCCCGTCAGGTTATAGCAATCAGCCCCAGCATTTT,CASSPSGYSNQPQHF
TRBJ2-7,.,TRBV28,TGTGCCAGCAGTTTAACGTCCGGCGGGATATACGAGCAGTACTTC,CASSLTSGGIYEQYF
TRBJ1-1,.,TRBV28,TGTGCCAGCAGACTTCCAAGGGGGGGTGGCACTGAAGCTTTCTTT,CASRLPRGGGTEAFF
TRBJ1-4,.,TRBV6-5,TGTGCCAGCAGTTACCGCGTTGGAAAACTGTTTTTT,CASSYRVGKLFF
TRBJ1-4,.,TRBV13,TGTGCCAGCAGCTCGAGGGACAAGGGTCGGGAAAAACTGTTTTTT,CASSSRDKGREKLFF
TRBJ2-5,.,TRBV7-2,TGTGCCAGTACAGGCGGGGAGTACCAAGAGACCCAGTACTTC,CASTGGEYQETQYF